The following is a T cell receptor (beta chain) sequence with its context. The target antigen is unknown. At the DNA level, this CDR3 is encoded by other sequences in the same sample as well. CDR1 SGHAT and CDR2 FQNNGV come from the germline V gene. This CDR3 has 15 residues. Trimming at V came to 3 bases and at J to 3 bases, leaving 7 bases not matched to a gene. The study ran its PCR with 60 Vbeta and 13 Jbeta primers. Measured with immunoSEQ multiplex PCR; TCRdb has only the in-frame clones, and not every one. The profile shows roughly 170,000 clones, just under 85% of them singletons. The entry originates in a study of cytomegalovirus exposure and HLA in healthy donors. At the level of the study: An analysis done earlier identified roughly 120 million unique TCR beta sequences from roughly 190 million T cells. Study conclusions and caveats: Donors were assumed by presence/absence analyses to have roughly uniform sequencing depth. In a later analysis, V- and J-gene trimming of beta chains associated with a DCLRE1C missense variant, replicated independently. Three of the chains that were CMV-associated were confirmed in vitro to be specific for CMV antigens.

The TCR sequence derives from a girl between 10 and 17 years old in good health and CMV-seropositive. Sequenced sample: PBMCs. The rearrangement uses TRBV11-2 and TRBJ2-5; 7 bases map to TRBD1. CDR3 amino acids: CASSFIFDREETQYF. The DNA of the CDR3 is TGTGCCAGCAGCTTTATCTTCGACAGGGAAGAGACCCAGTACTTC. The full variable domain, rest sourced from reference TRBV11-2 and TRBJ2-5, is EAGVAQSPRYKIIEKRQSVAFWCNPISGHATLYWYQQILGQGPKLLIQFQNNGVVDDSQLPKDRFSAERLKGVDSTLKIQPAKLEDSAVYLCASSFIFDREETQYFGPGTRLLVL.